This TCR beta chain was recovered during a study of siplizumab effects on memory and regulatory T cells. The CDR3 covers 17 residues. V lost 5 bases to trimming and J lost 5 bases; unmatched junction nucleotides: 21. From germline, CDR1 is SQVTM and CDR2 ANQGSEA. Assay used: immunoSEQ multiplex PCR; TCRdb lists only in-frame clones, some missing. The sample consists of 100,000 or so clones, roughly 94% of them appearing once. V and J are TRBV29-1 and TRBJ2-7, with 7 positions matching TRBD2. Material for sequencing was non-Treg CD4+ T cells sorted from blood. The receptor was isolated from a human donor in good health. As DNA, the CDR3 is TGCAGCGTTCTAAGAAGGGCAGGGACTAATAAAATGGACGAGCAGTACTTC. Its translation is CSVLRRAGTNKMDEQYF.